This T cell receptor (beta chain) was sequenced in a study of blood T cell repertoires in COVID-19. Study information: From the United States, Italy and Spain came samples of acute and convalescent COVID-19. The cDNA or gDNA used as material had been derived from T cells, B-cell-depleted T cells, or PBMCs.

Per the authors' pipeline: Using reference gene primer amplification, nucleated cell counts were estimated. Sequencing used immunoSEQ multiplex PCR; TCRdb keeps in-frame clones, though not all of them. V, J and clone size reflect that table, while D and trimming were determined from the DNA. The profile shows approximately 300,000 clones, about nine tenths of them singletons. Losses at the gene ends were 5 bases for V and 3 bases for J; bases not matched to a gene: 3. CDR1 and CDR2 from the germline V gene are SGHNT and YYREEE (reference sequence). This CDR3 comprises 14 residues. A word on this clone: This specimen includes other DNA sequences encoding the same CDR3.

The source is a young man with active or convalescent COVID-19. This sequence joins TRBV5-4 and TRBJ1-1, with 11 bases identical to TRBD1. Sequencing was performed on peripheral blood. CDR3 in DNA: TGTGCCAGCAGTTGGGGACAGGGGGACACTGAAGCTTTCTTT. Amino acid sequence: CASSWGQGDTEAFF.